A single sample is the source of the 2 T cell receptor beta chains below, sequenced in a study of blood T cell repertoires in COVID-19. Using immunoSEQ multiplex PCR, the repertoire was profiled, and TCRdb retains in-frame clones only, with some absent. The table has over 100,000 clones, around nine tenths seen once; the top ten hold roughly 4%. Sequencing used peripheral blood. The source of these receptors is a man aged 55 to 70 with COVID-19, enrolled during active disease.

V is TRBV18 and J is TRBJ1-1, with D unresolved. Trimming took off 6 bases at V and 6 bases at J, with 14 bases between the two ends. Germline V CDR1 and CDR2: KGHSH, LQKENI. The CDR3 runs to 13 residues. Here the CDR3 reads CASSARVWPEAFF. DNA for the CDR3: TGTGCCAGCTCGGCGAGGGTATGGCCTGAAGCTTTCTTT.

The chain couples TRBV30 to TRBJ1-5; D is ambiguous. V was cut by 0 bases and J by 5 bases, with 8 bases left in between. Per germline, CDR1 GTSNPN and CDR2 SVGIG (reference sequence). The CDR3 is 13 residues long. CDR3 sequence reads: CAWSVGEDQPQHF. CDR3 coding DNA: TGTGCCTGGAGTGTCGGTGAGGATCAGCCCCAGCATTTT.